This T cell receptor beta chain was captured in a study of cytomegalovirus exposure and HLA in healthy donors. At the level of the study: Unique TCRs numbering some 77 million, obtained from HLA-typed donors, made up an early data release.

The CDR3 spans 16 residues. Germline V lookup: CDR1 SGHDT, CDR2 YYEEEE. The J segment lost 2 bases and the V segment lost 1 base, leaving 3 bases of the junction unmatched. The primer mix had 60 Vbeta and 13 Jbeta primers. Method: immunoSEQ multiplex PCR; TCRdb's copy keeps in-frame clones and lacks some. The sample includes 110,000 or so clones, 70% to 85% seen only once; the top ten take 4.2%. Sample: PBMCs. The chain joins TRBV5-6 to TRBJ2-6; the match to TRBD1 covers 7 bases. This receptor was taken from a woman aged 40 to 49 in good health and CMV-seropositive. CDR3 sequence: CASSLIDRAGANVLTF. For the CDR3, the DNA is TGTGCCAGCAGCTTGATCGACAGGGCTGGGGCCAACGTCCTGACTTTC.